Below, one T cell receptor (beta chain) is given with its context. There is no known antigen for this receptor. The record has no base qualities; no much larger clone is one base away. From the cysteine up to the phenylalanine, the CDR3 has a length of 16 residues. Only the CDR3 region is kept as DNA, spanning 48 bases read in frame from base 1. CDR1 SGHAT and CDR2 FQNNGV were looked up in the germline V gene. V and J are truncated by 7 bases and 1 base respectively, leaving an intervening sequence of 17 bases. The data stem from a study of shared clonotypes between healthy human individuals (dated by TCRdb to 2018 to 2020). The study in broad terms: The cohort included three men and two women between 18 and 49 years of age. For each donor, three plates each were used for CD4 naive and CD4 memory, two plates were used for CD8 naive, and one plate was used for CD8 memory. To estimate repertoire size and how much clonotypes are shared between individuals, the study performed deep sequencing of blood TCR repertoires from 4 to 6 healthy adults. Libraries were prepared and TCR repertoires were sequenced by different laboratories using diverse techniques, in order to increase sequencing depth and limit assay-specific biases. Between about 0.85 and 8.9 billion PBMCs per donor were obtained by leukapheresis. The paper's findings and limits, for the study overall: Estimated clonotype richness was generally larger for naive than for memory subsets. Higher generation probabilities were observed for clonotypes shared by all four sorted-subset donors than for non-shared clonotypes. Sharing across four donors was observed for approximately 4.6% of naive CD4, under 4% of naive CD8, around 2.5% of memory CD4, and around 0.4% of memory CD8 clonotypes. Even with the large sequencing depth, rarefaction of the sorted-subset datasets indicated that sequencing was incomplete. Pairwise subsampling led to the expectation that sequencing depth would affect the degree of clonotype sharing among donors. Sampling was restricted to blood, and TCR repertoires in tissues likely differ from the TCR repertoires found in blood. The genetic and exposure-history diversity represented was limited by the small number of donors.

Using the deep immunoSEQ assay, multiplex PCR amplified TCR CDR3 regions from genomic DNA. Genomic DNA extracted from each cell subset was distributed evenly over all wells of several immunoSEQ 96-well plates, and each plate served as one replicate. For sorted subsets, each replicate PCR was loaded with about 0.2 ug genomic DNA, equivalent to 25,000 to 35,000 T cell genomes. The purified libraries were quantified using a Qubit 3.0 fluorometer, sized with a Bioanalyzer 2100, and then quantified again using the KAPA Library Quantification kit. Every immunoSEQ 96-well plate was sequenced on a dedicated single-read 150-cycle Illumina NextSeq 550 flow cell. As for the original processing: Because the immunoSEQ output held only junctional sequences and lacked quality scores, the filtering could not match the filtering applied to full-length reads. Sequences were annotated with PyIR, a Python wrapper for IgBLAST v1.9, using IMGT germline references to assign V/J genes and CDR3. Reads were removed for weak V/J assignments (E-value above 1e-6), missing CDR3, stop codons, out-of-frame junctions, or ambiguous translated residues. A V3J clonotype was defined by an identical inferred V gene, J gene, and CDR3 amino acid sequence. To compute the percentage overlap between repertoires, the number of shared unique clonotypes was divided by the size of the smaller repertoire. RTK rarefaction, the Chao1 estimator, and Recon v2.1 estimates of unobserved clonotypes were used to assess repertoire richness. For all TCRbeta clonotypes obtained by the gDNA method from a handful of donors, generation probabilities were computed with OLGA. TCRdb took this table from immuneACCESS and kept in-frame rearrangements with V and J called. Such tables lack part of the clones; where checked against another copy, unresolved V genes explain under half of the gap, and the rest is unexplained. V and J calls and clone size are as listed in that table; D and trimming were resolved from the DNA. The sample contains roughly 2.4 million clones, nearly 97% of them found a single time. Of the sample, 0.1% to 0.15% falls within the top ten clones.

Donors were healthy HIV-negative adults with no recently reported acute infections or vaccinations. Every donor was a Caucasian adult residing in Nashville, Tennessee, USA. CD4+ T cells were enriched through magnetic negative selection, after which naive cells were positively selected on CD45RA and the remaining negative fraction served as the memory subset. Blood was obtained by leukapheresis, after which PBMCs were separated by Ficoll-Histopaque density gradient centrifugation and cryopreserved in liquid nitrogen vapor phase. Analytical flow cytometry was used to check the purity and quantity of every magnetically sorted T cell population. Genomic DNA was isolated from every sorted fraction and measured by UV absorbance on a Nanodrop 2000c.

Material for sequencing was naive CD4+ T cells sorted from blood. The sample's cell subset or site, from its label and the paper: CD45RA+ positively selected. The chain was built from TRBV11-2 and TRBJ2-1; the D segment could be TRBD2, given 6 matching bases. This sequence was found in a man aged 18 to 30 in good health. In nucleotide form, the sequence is TGTGCCAGCACTCACACCGGGACTTATTCCTACAATGAGCAGTTCTTC. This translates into CASTHTGTYSYNEQFF.